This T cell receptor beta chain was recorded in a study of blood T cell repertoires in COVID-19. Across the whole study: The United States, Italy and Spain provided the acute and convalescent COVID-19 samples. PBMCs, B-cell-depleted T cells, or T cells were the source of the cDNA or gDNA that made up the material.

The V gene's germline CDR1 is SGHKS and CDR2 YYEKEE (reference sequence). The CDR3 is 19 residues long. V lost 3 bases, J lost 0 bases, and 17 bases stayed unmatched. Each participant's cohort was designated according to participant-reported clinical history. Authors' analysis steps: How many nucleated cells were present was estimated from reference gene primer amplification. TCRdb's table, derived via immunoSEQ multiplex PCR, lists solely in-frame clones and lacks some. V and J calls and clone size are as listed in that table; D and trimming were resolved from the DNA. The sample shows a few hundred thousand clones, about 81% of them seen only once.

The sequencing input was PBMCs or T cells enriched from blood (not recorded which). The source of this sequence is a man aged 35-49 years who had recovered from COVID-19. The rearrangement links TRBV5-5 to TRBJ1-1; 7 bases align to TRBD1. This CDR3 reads CASSSSPTGVQFMNTEAFF. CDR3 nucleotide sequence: TGTGCCAGCAGCTCTTCTCCAACAGGGGTCCAATTCATGAACACTGAAGCTTTCTTT.